The 4 T cell receptor beta chains presented below share a single source sample, sequenced in a study of CD8+CD57+ T cells in acquired aplastic anemia. TCR beta VDJ and CDR3 profiling used genomic DNA as template. One entry per CDR3 protein, called by TCRdb with MiXCR from the reads. The sample has 130,000 or so distinct CDR3 sequences; almost 40% are singletons. In patients chosen for sequencing, flow cytometry had shown CD8+CD57+ cell expansion. Material for sequencing was sorted CD4+, CD8+, or CD8+CD57+ T cells (not recorded which) from PBMCs. Every receptor here comes from a human donor with aplastic anemia.

This clonotype turned up a few times. This may be a read error: a much more frequent sequence differs by one nucleotide. CDR3 residues: CASAGPREQFF. DNA for the CDR3: TGTGCTAGTGCGGGACCGCGAGAGCAGTTCTTC. This sequence joins TRBV12-5 and TRBJ2-1; D may correspond to TRBD1 or TRBD2 (5 bases each). The CDR3 is 11 amino acids. V shed 7 bases and J shed 10 bases, with 11 bases lying between them. Germline V CDR1 and CDR2: LGHNT, FRNRAP.

The chain uses TRBV6-1 and TRBJ2-6; weak D call: TRBD2 (6 bases). CDR1 is MNHNS and CDR2 is SASEGT in the germline V gene. The length of the CDR3 is 15 residues. The germline V and J ends were trimmed by 6 bases and 4 bases, with 13 bases remaining between them. For the CDR3, the DNA is TGTGCCAGCAGGGAGGGTCCGAGGGGGGCCAACGTCCTGACTTTC. Amino acid sequence: CASREGPRGANVLTF.

The chain employs TRBV3-1 and TRBJ1-2; perhaps TRBD1 as D (5 bases). This CDR3 region has 14 residues. The germline V gene has CDR1 LGHDT and CDR2 YNNKEL (reference sequence). The V gene lost 1 base and the J gene lost 9 bases, with 15 bases spanning the gap. CDR3 in DNA: TGTGCCAGCAGCCAAGGGGACCTCGGAAATAGCTACACCTTC. This sequence encodes CASSQGDLGNSYTF. The variable domain in full, with the rest retrieved from reference TRBV3-1 and TRBJ1-2, is DTAVSQTPKYLVTQMGNDKSIKCEQNLGHDTMYWYKQDSKKFLKIMFSYNNKELIINETVPNRFSPKSPDKAHLNLHINSLELGDSAVYFCASSQGDLGNSYTFGSGTRLTVV.

This clonotype was seen only a few times. V is TRBV6-6 and J is TRBJ1-1, with a possible D match to TRBD1 (6 bases). The CDR3 has 14 amino acids. CDR1 and CDR2 (germline): MNHNY, SVGAGI (reference sequence). Trimming removed 5 bases from V and 0 bases from J, with 10 bases in between. CDR3 region: CASSRGGLNTEAFF. The DNA for the CDR3 is TGTGCCAGCAGTAGAGGGGGGTTGAACACTGAAGCTTTCTTT.